Here is one TCR beta chain with its context. Seattle cases were enrolled at active infection and followed longitudinally. Methods used by the authors: Estimation of nucleated cell counts relied on the amplification of reference gene primers. Here immunoSEQ multiplex PCR was the method, and the copy in TCRdb shows in-frame clones only, minus some. V, J and clone size are those of that table, while D and trimming were read from the DNA. The sample shows about 230,000 clones, about nine tenths of them seen only once. The source of the sample is a study of blood T cell repertoires in COVID-19. Across the whole study: There were acute and convalescent COVID-19 samples, and they came from the United States, Italy and Spain. From T cells, B-cell-depleted T cells, or PBMCs came the material, which was cDNA or gDNA.

This TCR came from a man aged 25-45 years with COVID-19, enrolled during active disease. Specimen: peripheral blood.

The chain's CDR3 is CASSVPGTARITEAFF. CDR3 coding DNA: TGTGCCAGCAGCGTACCCGGGACAGCGAGGATCACTGAAGCTTTCTTT. The chain joins TRBV5-6 to TRBJ1-1, with TRBD1 matching 7 bases. CDR3 size: 16 residues. Germline V gene data show CDR1 as SGHDT and CDR2 as YYEEEE. V was clipped by 4 bases and J by 4 bases; unmatched bases: 13.